This TCR beta chain was sequenced in a study of T-cell memory formation after mild COVID-19. Study-level background: Largely donor-specific sequence clusters came from a couple of donors.

TCRdb reprocessed the 5' RACE reads with MiXCR, giving one entry per CDR3 protein. This table has nearly 110,000 distinct CDR3 sequences, roughly 12% appearing once. Study-wide results and caveats: The study detected some responding clones in pre-infection memory, suggesting cross-reactive memory joined. Those CD4+ clones that contracted were mainly in CM and EM (CD8+ ones in EMRA). Clones shrinking from day 15 to 85 showed even CD4/CD8 mixes; later expanders tilted CD4+.

With respect to this clonotype: Its antigen remains unidentified.

Sequenced sample: PBMCs or a T cell subset sorted from them (not recorded which). The receptor's source is an adult woman who had mild COVID-19 (a few samples of this study predate the infection). Cell type and time point are not known.

In DNA form, the CDR3 reads TGTGCCAGCAGTCCCGAGGGAGCGGGGGTCGGCGATGAGCAGTTCTTC. Translated, it gives CASSPEGAGVGDEQFF. The chain couples TRBV12-3 or TRBV12-4 to TRBJ2-1; 8 bases are a match to TRBD2. The CDR3 covers 16 residues. V shed 5 bases, J shed 8 bases, and the junction held 14 bases outside the gene matches.